The 8 T cell receptor beta chains presented below share a single source sample, sequenced in a study of spatial heterogeneity in lung cancer. TCRdb reprocessed the 5' RACE reads with MiXCR, giving one entry per CDR3 protein. This table has roughly 99,000 distinct CDR3 sequences, roughly 19% appearing once. The time point: blood at routine non-recurrence follow-up after resection. The specimen was PBMCs, collected at follow-up. The receptors here all came from a male donor with early-stage non-small cell lung cancer.

This clonotype was observed a few times. The chain is built from TRBV24-1 and TRBJ2-1; D not certain. The CDR3 runs 12 residues. Trimming left V 4 bases short and J 7 bases short, with 7 bases between. Germline-derived CDR1 and CDR2 are KGHDR and SFDVKD. DNA for the CDR3: TGTGCCACCAGTGAAGATCGGAATGAGCAGTTCTTC. It codes for CATSEDRNEQFF.

This clonotype was detected a few times. The V call is TRBV27, the J call TRBJ2-7, with a possible D match to TRBD2 (5 bases). Germline loops: CDR1 MNHEY, CDR2 SMNVEV (reference sequence). V lost 7 bases and J lost 6, with 22 bases in between. The CDR3 consists of 15 residues. The CDR3 DNA reads as TGTGCCAGCATCCCGATGGGAGCAGGCGGGTTCGAGCAGTACTTC. Its protein is CASIPMGAGGFEQYF.

The CDR3 nucleotides read TGTGCCAGCGCCGCCCCGGGACAATCAGCAACTAACTATGGCTACACCTTC. Translating it yields CASAAPGQSATNYGYTF. The genes are TRBV6-6 and TRBJ1-2; perhaps TRBD1 as D (6 bases). Trimming removed 8 bases at V and 0 bases at J, with 22 bases between. Germline CDR1 MNHNY, CDR2 SVGAGI (reference sequence). The CDR3 totals 17 residues.

V is TRBV23-1 and J is TRBJ2-6; D might be TRBD1 (5 bases). Being an ORF, TRBV23-1 has a function that is uncertain. This CDR3 comprises 17 residues. Trimming cost V 4 bases and J 2 bases, with 15 bases left between them. This chain's CDR3 is CASSPQTGPAGANVLTF. CDR3 nucleotide sequence: TGCGCCAGCAGTCCCCAAACAGGTCCGGCTGGGGCCAACGTCCTGACTTTC.

The gene calls are TRBV30 and TRBJ2-6, with D unresolved. Trimming removed 0 bases from V and 0 bases from J, with 15 bases in between. The germline V gene has CDR1 GTSNPN and CDR2 SVGIG (reference sequence). CDR3 length: 18 amino acids. CDR3 sequence: CAWSVLLPGTSGANVLTF. The CDR3 region has the DNA TGTGCCTGGAGTGTATTATTACCAGGAACCTCTGGGGCCAACGTCCTGACTTTC.

This clonotype was seen at least ten times. V is TRBV20-1 and J is TRBJ1-1, with 9 bases identical to TRBD1. The CDR3 is 15 amino acids. CDR1 is DFQATT and CDR2 is SNEGSKA in the germline V gene (reference sequence). Germline trimming cut 7 bases from V and 0 bases from J; bases unmatched to any gene: 9. CDR3 nucleotide sequence: TGCAGTGTCCCGACAACAGGGGGCATGAACACTGAAGCTTTCTTT. Amino acids: CSVPTTGGMNTEAFF.

The genes are TRBV4-2 and TRBJ2-1, with D perhaps TRBD2 (6 bases). CDR3 length equals 16 residues. Germline V gene data show CDR1 as LGHNA and CDR2 as YNFKEQ. V was cut by 0 bases and J by 2 bases, with 11 bases left in between. The CDR3 region is CASSQDYGGAYNEQFF. Here the CDR3 DNA reads TGTGCCAGCAGCCAAGATTACGGCGGGGCCTACAATGAGCAGTTCTTC.

V usage is TRBV20-1 and J usage is TRBJ2-1; 7 bases align to TRBD2. Trimming cost V 1 base and J 3 bases; bases outside gene matches: 6. Germline V gene data show CDR1 as DFQATT and CDR2 as SNEGSKA (reference sequence). The CDR3 covers 15 residues. The DNA of the CDR3 is TGCAGTGCTAGAGTCGCGGGGGACTTCTACAATGAGCAGTTCTTC. Translation: CSARVAGDFYNEQFF.